The 28 T cell receptor beta chains presented below share a single source sample, sequenced in a study of T-cell reconstitution after alpha-beta-depleted transplantation in children. Study-level results: T cells produced anew were the main source of T-cell counts and diversity one year after transplant.

A library of TCRbeta sequences, prepared with unique molecular identifiers, was generated. One entry per CDR3 protein, called by TCRdb with MiXCR from the PCR reads. The table includes approximately 300,000 distinct CDR3 sequences, 6.5% to 9% detected once. Their antigen targets remain unknown. This sample comprised peripheral blood, obtained 360 days after TCRalphabeta/CD19-depleted stem cell transplant. Source of these receptors: a female patient under 10 years old who had a stem cell transplant for Fanconi anemia, so the T cells may come from the graft donor.

The V call is TRBV11-2, the J call TRBJ2-2; 8 nucleotides align to TRBD1. J was trimmed by 5 bases and V by 4 bases; bases with no gene match: 15. CDR3 length equals 18 residues. CDR1 is SGHAT, CDR2 FQNNGV, per germline. CDR3 residues: CASSSNQGQGMTTGELFF. The DNA for the CDR3 is TGTGCCAGCAGCTCCAACCAAGGACAGGGAATGACGACCGGGGAGCTGTTTTTT.

With respect to this clonotype: One end of the junction does not line up with germline, which may come from a read error. The chain couples TRBV2 to TRBJ2-5; D possibly matches TRBD1 or TRBD2 (5 bases each). The V gene's germline CDR1 is SNHLY and CDR2 FYNNEI. The CDR3 is 13 amino acids. The CDR3 DNA sequence: TGTGTCAGCAAGAGGGGCACCCTGGAGACCCAGTACTTC. As protein: CVSKRGTLETQYF.

This clonotype was observed a few times. V gene TRBV25-1 combines with J gene TRBJ2-5; D is uncertain. CDR3 size: 15 residues. The V gene's germline CDR1 is MGHDK and CDR2 SYGVNS. Trimming removed 5 bases from V and 1 base from J, with 14 bases in between. The CDR3 sequence: CASSRMDGPQETQYF. DNA for the CDR3: TGTGCCAGCAGTAGGATGGACGGACCCCAAGAGACCCAGTACTTC.

In its sample, this clonotype was seen a few times. This sequence joins TRBV5-6 and TRBJ2-3, with 7 bases identical to TRBD1. Germline CDR1 SGHDT, CDR2 YYEEEE. The trim removed 3 bases at V and 1 base at J, leaving 8 bases unmatched. CDR3 length: 16 residues. The CDR3 loop is CASSWQGVTGTDTQYF. CDR3 DNA: TGTGCCAGCAGCTGGCAGGGGGTCACCGGCACAGATACGCAGTATTTT.

This clonotype was counted between two and nine times. This sequence joins TRBV6-1 and TRBJ2-6; D perhaps matches TRBD2 (5 bases). Trimming took off 1 base at V and 1 base at J, with 8 bases between the two ends. Germline V gene sequence: CDR1 MNHNS, CDR2 SASEGT. This CDR3 is 16 amino acids long. CDR3 nucleotide sequence: TGTGCCAGCAGTGAAGTTAGGACTTCTGGGGCCAACGTCCTGACTTTC. Translating gives CASSEVRTSGANVLTF.

In its sample, this clonotype was seen many times. V is TRBV6-5 and J is TRBJ1-1, with D hard to call. Trimming cost V 0 bases and J 0 bases, with 8 bases left between them. Germline CDR1 and CDR2: MNHEY and SVGAGI. This CDR3 spans 15 amino acids. The chain's CDR3 is CASSYSPRLNTEAFF. DNA for the CDR3: TGTGCCAGCAGTTACTCGCCGAGATTGAACACTGAAGCTTTCTTT.

The V and J genes are TRBV6-1 and TRBJ1-5; the D is unclear. Looked up from germline, CDR1 is MNHNS and CDR2 is SASEGT. Between the trimmed V and J ends, which lost 4 bases and 2 bases, there was a span of 9 bases. This CDR3 comprises 14 residues. The CDR3 is CASSGGTGNQPQHF. In DNA, the CDR3 is TGTGCCAGCAGTGGGGGTACAGGCAATCAGCCCCAGCATTTT.

This clonotype was seen many times. The chain couples TRBV7-2 to TRBJ2-3; D not certain. The CDR3 has 15 amino acids. From germline, CDR1 is SGHTA and CDR2 FQGNSA. Trimming shortened V by 2 bases and J by 7 bases, and 16 bases separated the two germline ends. DNA for the CDR3: TGTGCCAGCAGCTTAACGGCCGGGTTCCCTAATACGCAGTATTTT. This gives the protein CASSLTAGFPNTQYF.

There are many counts of this clonotype. The chain has TRBV7-6 and TRBJ2-7; D is ambiguous. CDR1 SGHVS and CDR2 FNYEAQ come from the germline V gene. The CDR3 loop spans 15 amino acids. Trimming left V 3 bases short and J 5 bases short, with 17 bases between. This CDR3 is CASSFSPARLHEQYF. The CDR3 bases are TGTGCCAGCAGCTTCTCGCCGGCCCGGCTTCACGAGCAGTACTTC.

This clonotype was recorded at least ten times. The CDR3 protein is CASSPSARRYEQYF. The CDR3 DNA reads TGTGCCAGCAGCCCTTCGGCCCGGCGCTACGAGCAGTACTTC. This chain joins TRBV7-9 and TRBJ2-7; no firm D call. The germline V gene has CDR1 SEHNR and CDR2 FQNEAQ (reference sequence). CDR3 length: 14 amino acids. V lost 5 bases and J lost 3, with 14 bases in between.

In its sample, this clonotype was seen many times. The CDR3 region is CASSQSGGTYNEQFF. CDR3 nucleotides: TGTGCCAGCAGCCAGAGCGGGGGTACCTACAATGAGCAGTTCTTC. The chain uses TRBV7-9 and TRBJ2-1; 8 bases map to TRBD2. Germline values: CDR1 SEHNR, CDR2 FQNEAQ (reference sequence). The CDR3 has 15 amino acids. J lost 2 bases, V lost 5 bases, and 5 bases had no gene match.

This clonotype has a count of ten or more. This chain joins TRBV7-3 and TRBJ2-2, with a tentative D call TRBD2 (5 bases). The CDR3 spans 14 residues. Trimming took 6 bases from V and 6 from J, leaving 14 bases between them. Germline loops: CDR1 SGHTA, CDR2 FQGTGA. This chain's CDR3 is CASSRISSPGELFF. CDR3 DNA sequence: TGTGCCAGCAGTCGTATCTCTAGCCCCGGGGAGCTGTTTTTT. Combining the CDR3 with reference TRBV7-3 and TRBJ2-2 gives the whole variable domain GAGVSQTPSNKVTEKGKYVELRCDPISGHTALYWYRQSLGQGPEFLIYFQGTGAADDSGLPNDRFFAVRPEGSVSTLKIQRTERGDSAVYLCASSRISSPGELFFGEGSRLTVL.

This clonotype was observed a handful of times. The chain employs TRBV6-6 and TRBJ2-3; D gene unclear. V was trimmed by 5 bases and J by 0 bases, leaving 6 bases between them. The germline V gene encodes CDR1 MNHNY and CDR2 SVGAGI (reference sequence). This CDR3 has 13 amino acids. Written as DNA, the CDR3 is TGTGCCAGCAGTCCGTGGAGCACAGATACGCAGTATTTT. Translating it yields CASSPWSTDTQYF.

The rearrangement links TRBV5-1 to TRBJ2-3; 7 bases map to TRBD1. CDR1 and CDR2 from the germline V gene are SGHRS and YFSETQ. V trimming: 5 bases; J trimming: 3 bases; junction bases outside the gene matches: 9. CDR3 length: 15 residues. DNA of the CDR3: TGCGCCAGCAGTTTCCCGGGACAGCCGACAGATACGCAGTATTTT. This sequence encodes CASSFPGQPTDTQYF.

Ten or more counts support this clonotype. The V call is TRBV5-1, the J call TRBJ2-2; 7 positions agree with TRBD2. Per the germline V gene, CDR1 is SGHRS and CDR2 is YFSETQ. CDR3 length equals 14 residues. The V segment lost 0 bases and the J segment 8 bases; nucleotides outside the gene matches: 4. The CDR3 reads CASSLATGGGELFF. CDR3 coding DNA: TGCGCCAGCAGCTTGGCTACGGGAGGAGGGGAGCTGTTTTTT.

This clonotype has a handful of counts. The chain recombines TRBV6-1 with TRBJ1-2; TRBD1 matches at 7 bases. The CDR3 covers 13 residues. Germline CDR1 is MNHNS and CDR2 is SASEGT. V lost 6 bases, J lost 3 bases, and 4 bases stayed unmatched. CDR3 region: CASREGADYGYTF. In nucleotides, the CDR3 is TGTGCCAGCAGAGAGGGGGCGGACTATGGCTACACCTTC.

This clonotype was recorded at least ten times. The rearrangement links TRBV4-2 to TRBJ2-7; D may be TRBD1 (6 bases). Trimming stripped 0 bases from V and 1 base from J, with 10 bases between. This CDR3 comprises 15 residues. Germline CDR1 reads LGHNA; CDR2 reads YNFKEQ. The CDR3 is CASSQDGQPSYEQYF. CDR3 DNA: TGTGCCAGCAGCCAAGATGGACAGCCGTCCTACGAGCAGTACTTC.

This clonotype has ten or more counts. The gene calls are TRBV6-1 and TRBJ1-2; TRBD1 might be the D (6 bases). The V gene lost 6 bases and the J gene lost 1 base, with 9 bases spanning the gap. The germline V gene encodes CDR1 MNHNS and CDR2 SASEGT. CDR3 length: 13 amino acids. This chain's CDR3 is CASSRTVNYGYTF. The CDR3 DNA sequence: TGTGCCAGCAGCAGGACAGTTAACTATGGCTACACCTTC.

V gene TRBV20-1 combines with J gene TRBJ2-5, with D tentatively TRBD2 (7 bases). This CDR3 spans 14 amino acids. Germline loops: CDR1 DFQATT, CDR2 SNEGSKA (reference sequence). Trimming removed 8 bases at V and 3 bases at J, with 19 bases between. The CDR3 region has the DNA TGCAGTAGGGGGGGCGTGGGGATGGAAGAGACCCAGTACTTC. This sequence encodes CSRGGVGMEETQYF.

This clonotype was picked up many times. The chain has TRBV28 and TRBJ2-7; D uncertain. V lost 1 base, J lost 7 bases, and 8 bases lay in between. Germline V gene data show CDR1 as MDHEN and CDR2 as SYDVKM. This CDR3 region has 12 residues. The CDR3 sequence is CASSLSWGEQYF. The DNA of the CDR3 is TGTGCCAGCAGTTTATCCTGGGGAGAGCAGTACTTC. Using reference TRBV28 and TRBJ2-7 for the parts outside the CDR3, the full variable domain is DVKVTQSSRYLVKRTGEKVFLECVQDMDHENMFWYRQDPGLGLRLIYFSYDVKMKEKGDIPEGYSVSREKKERFSLILESASTNQTSMYLCASSLSWGEQYFGPGTRLTVT.

Many counts were recorded for this clonotype. This chain uses TRBV29-1 with TRBJ2-7, with TRBD1 matching over 7 bases. The germline V gene has CDR1 SQVTM and CDR2 ANQGSEA. This CDR3 is 16 amino acids long. Trimming took 2 bases from V and 5 from J; bases not matched to a gene: 15. The CDR3 DNA is TGCAGCGTTGAACTTTACAGGGGCCCCTCAGGCGACGAGCAGTACTTC. Translating gives CSVELYRGPSGDEQYF.

This clonotype was counted at least ten times. This rearrangement joins TRBV12-3 or TRBV12-4 to TRBJ2-1; the D call may be TRBD1 or TRBD2 (5 bases each). The length of the CDR3 is 13 residues. V dropped 6 bases and J dropped 11 bases, with 17 bases sitting between them. The CDR3 nucleotides are TGTGCCAGCAGCCAAACATTGGGGGTTCAGCAGTTCTTC. Translating it yields CASSQTLGVQQFF.

This clonotype was recorded at least ten times. The chain is built from TRBV28 and TRBJ2-5, with D maybe TRBD1 (6 bases). The CDR3 has 14 residues. Trimming stripped 4 bases from V and 4 bases from J, with 13 bases between. Germline assignment: CDR1 MDHEN and CDR2 SYDVKM. The CDR3 loop reads CASSSDSTIETQYF. CDR3 DNA: TGTGCCAGCAGTTCGGACAGCACTATAGAGACCCAGTACTTC. The full variable domain, with the rest looked up from reference TRBV28 and TRBJ2-5, is DVKVTQSSRYLVKRTGEKVFLECVQDMDHENMFWYRQDPGLGLRLIYFSYDVKMKEKGDIPEGYSVSREKKERFSLILESASTNQTSMYLCASSSDSTIETQYFGPGTRLLVL.

This clonotype was observed a handful of times. The J gene is TRBJ1-6, the V gene TRBV6-5; D is perhaps TRBD1 (5 bases). The V end was cut by 5 bases, the J end by 6 bases, with 14 bases between. This CDR3 contains 15 residues. CDR1 is MNHEY, CDR2 SVGAGI, per germline. CDR3 DNA sequence: TGTGCCAGCAGTCCCTTTTCAGGGCCTAATTCACCCCTCCACTTT. Its translation: CASSPFSGPNSPLHF.

At least ten counts were recorded for this clonotype. The chain combines TRBV7-8 with TRBJ2-1; D gene unclear. Trimming removed 2 bases at V and 1 base at J, with 15 bases between. The CDR3 consists of 17 residues. Germline V gene lookup returns CDR1 SGHVS and CDR2 FQNEAQ. The chain's CDR3 is CASSLSAYLGSYNEQFF. CDR3 in DNA: TGTGCCAGCAGCTTAAGCGCCTACCTGGGGTCCTACAATGAGCAGTTCTTC. Full variable domain (remainder filled in from reference TRBV7-8 and TRBJ2-1): GAGVSQSPRYKVAKRGQDVALRCDPISGHVSLFWYQQALGQGPEFLTYFQNEAQLDKSGLPSDRFFAERPEGSVSTLKIQRTQQEDSAVYLCASSLSAYLGSYNEQFFGPGTRLTVL.

This chain connects TRBV11-1 to TRBJ2-1, with a possible D match to TRBD2 (5 bases). Looked up from germline, CDR1 is SGHAT and CDR2 is FQDESV (reference sequence). The CDR3 has 13 residues. Trimming stripped 5 bases from V and 10 bases from J, with 15 bases between. The DNA for the CDR3 is TGTGCCAGCAGCCTCGGACTGGCTTTCGAGCAGTTCTTC. It specifies CASSLGLAFEQFF.

The sample holds a few counts of this clonotype. The chain combines TRBV29-1 with TRBJ1-1; no firm D call. The CDR3 totals 11 residues. Germline V lookup: CDR1 SQVTM, CDR2 ANQGSEA. Trimming removed 5 bases from V and 5 bases from J, with 9 bases in between. The CDR3 loop reads CSVLRETEAFF. CDR3 sequence (DNA): TGCAGCGTTCTTAGGGAGACTGAAGCTTTCTTT.

The chain recombines TRBV27 with TRBJ2-2; perhaps TRBD1 as D (5 bases). Trimming shortened V by 0 bases and J by 0 bases, and 11 bases separated the two germline ends. Germline loops: CDR1 MNHEY, CDR2 SMNVEV (reference sequence). The CDR3 sequence is 17 residues long. The CDR3 region has the DNA TGTGCCAGCAGTTTATCGCTCCCAGGGCCGAACACCGGGGAGCTGTTTTTT. Protein sequence: CASSLSLPGPNTGELFF.